This T cell receptor (beta chain) is drawn from a study of T cell repertoires in cytomegalovirus infection. Looking at the study overall: Public TCR beta signatures provided an indication of both CMV infection and a matching HLA type. Study-level results: The ex vivo response was dominated by HLA-C-restricted CMV-specific TCR beta clonotypes. Cumulative public TCR beta family frequency identified CMV carriers with the relevant HLA.

TCRdb used MiXCR to reprocess the reads, holding one entry per CDR3 protein. The top ten clones hold approximately 11% of a sample with roughly 140,000 distinct CDR3 sequences, 20% to 30% of them seen once. This clonotype was observed a handful of times. Its antigen is still unknown. Germline-derived CDR1 and CDR2 are SGHVS and FNYEAQ. J gave up 1 base and V 5 bases, and 3 bases lay outside the gene matches. The CDR3 has 16 residues. V and J are TRBV7-6 and TRBJ2-3; 13 nucleotides agree with TRBD2. The TCR originated in a human donor in good health (CMV status not recorded). Some clones in this sample may be carry-over from other donors' samples. Sequences were obtained from PBMCs. CDR3 bases: TGTGCCAGCAGCCTGACTAGCGGGGGGTGCACAGATACGCAGTATTTT. This gives the protein CASSLTSGGCTDTQYF.